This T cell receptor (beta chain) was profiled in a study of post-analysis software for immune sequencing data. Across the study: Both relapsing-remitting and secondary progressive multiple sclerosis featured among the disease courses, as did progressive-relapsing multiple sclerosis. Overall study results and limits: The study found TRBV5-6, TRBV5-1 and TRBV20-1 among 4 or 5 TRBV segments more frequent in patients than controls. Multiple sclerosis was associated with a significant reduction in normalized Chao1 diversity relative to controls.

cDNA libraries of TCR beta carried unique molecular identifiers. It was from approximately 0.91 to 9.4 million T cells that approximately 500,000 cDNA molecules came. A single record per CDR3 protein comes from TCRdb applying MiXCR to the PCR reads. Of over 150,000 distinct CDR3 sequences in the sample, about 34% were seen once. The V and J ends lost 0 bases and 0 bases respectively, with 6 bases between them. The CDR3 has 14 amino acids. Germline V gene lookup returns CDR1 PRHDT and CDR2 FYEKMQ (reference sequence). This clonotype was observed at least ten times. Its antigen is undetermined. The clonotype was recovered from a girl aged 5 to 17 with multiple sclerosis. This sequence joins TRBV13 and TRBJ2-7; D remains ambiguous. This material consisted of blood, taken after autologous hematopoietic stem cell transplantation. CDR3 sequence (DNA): TGTGCCAGCAGCTTAGGCCCCGTCTCCTACGAGCAGTACTTC. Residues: CASSLGPVSYEQYF.